Below, 7 T cell receptor beta chains from the same sample are listed, as sequenced in a study of cytotoxic CD8 clonotypes in ibrutinib-treated CLL. Sequencing used immunoSEQ multiplex PCR; TCRdb keeps in-frame clones, though not all of them. This sample has over 65,000 clones, with 75% to 85% found just once. The sequencing here drew on PBMCs, taken after 12 months of ibrutinib treatment. These receptors all come from a human donor with chronic lymphocytic leukemia.

As concerns this clone: Additional DNA sequences in this sample encode the identical CDR3. The V and J genes are TRBV7-2 and TRBJ1-5, with 8 bases lining up with TRBD1. Germline assignment: CDR1 SGHTA and CDR2 FQGNSA. The CDR3 runs to 15 residues. Losses at the gene ends were 5 bases for V and 1 base for J; bases not matched to a gene: 4. The CDR3 loop reads CASSPRTGSNQPQHF. The DNA for the CDR3 is TGTGCCAGCAGCCCCCGGACAGGGAGCAATCAGCCCCAGCATTTT.

This chain joins TRBV30 and TRBJ1-2; TRBD1 aligns across 7 bases. Trimming at V came to 1 base and at J to 0 bases, leaving 8 bases not matched to a gene. CDR3 length: 16 residues. In germline, CDR1 is GTSNPN, CDR2 SVGIG (reference sequence). This CDR3 is CAWSAFRDSSNYGYTF. For the CDR3, the DNA is TGTGCCTGGAGTGCCTTCCGGGACAGCTCTAACTATGGCTACACCTTC.

This chain's CDR3 is CASSGWGSTDTQYF. The CDR3 nucleotides are TGTGCCAGCAGCGGCTGGGGTAGCACAGATACGCAGTATTTT. This chain joins TRBV5-5 and TRBJ2-3, with D unclear. V was trimmed by 4 bases and J by 0 bases, leaving 9 bases between them. Germline CDR1 is SGHKS and CDR2 is YYEKEE (reference sequence). The length of the CDR3 is 14 residues.

In DNA form, the CDR3 reads TGTGCCAGCACCGAGGGGCGGGGGCAGGGAAACCCACGCGAGTACTTC. It yields the protein CASTEGRGQGNPREYF. The V gene is TRBV2, the J gene TRBJ2-7; D may be TRBD2 (7 bases). Germline values: CDR1 SNHLY, CDR2 FYNNEI. This CDR3 region has 16 residues. The V and J ends lost 7 bases and 11 bases respectively, with 30 bases between them.

The V and J genes are TRBV7-9 and TRBJ2-2, with 9 positions matching TRBD2. CDR3 length: 16 amino acids. Germline values: CDR1 SEHNR, CDR2 FQNEAQ (reference sequence). The trim removed 4 bases at V and 2 bases at J, leaving 5 bases unmatched. In DNA form, the CDR3 reads TGTGCCAGCAGCTCCCCCGGGACTAGCAACACCGGGGAGCTGTTTTTT. It encodes CASSSPGTSNTGELFF.

The chain couples TRBV4-2 to TRBJ1-4; D gene unclear. V was trimmed by 7 bases and J by 3 bases, leaving 12 bases between them. Germline CDR1 and CDR2: LGHNA and YNFKEQ. The CDR3 has 14 amino acids. The CDR3 region is CASTPRAANEKLFF. The CDR3, as DNA: TGTGCCAGCACCCCCCGGGCTGCTAATGAAAAACTGTTTTTT.

This clone was picked up a small number of times. This sequence joins TRBV4-2 and TRBJ2-7, with D unclear. Germline V gene data show CDR1 as LGHNA and CDR2 as YNFKEQ. Trimming shortened V by 1 base and J by 4 bases, and 8 bases separated the two germline ends. The CDR3 is made up of 13 amino acids. The CDR3 region is CASSQGVGYEQYF. The CDR3 bases are TGTGCCAGCAGCCAAGGCGTGGGATACGAGCAGTACTTC.